This passage covers 30 T cell receptor beta chains from one sample sequenced in a study of T cell responses to AZD1222 COVID-19 vaccine. TCRdb's table, derived via immunoSEQ multiplex PCR, lists solely in-frame clones and lacks some. The table includes 150,000 to 200,000 clones, 90% detected once. Here the sequenced sample was peripheral blood, taken 28 days after the second AZD1222 dose. The receptors were gathered from an adult who received the AZD1222 COVID-19 vaccine.

The V call is TRBV7-2, the J call TRBJ2-1, with D perhaps given as TRBD1 or TRBD2 (5 bases each). CDR3 size: 14 residues. From germline, CDR1 is SGHTA and CDR2 FQGNSA. V dropped 0 bases and J dropped 7 bases, with 10 bases sitting between them. The CDR3 sequence: CASSLARAGNEQFF. The DNA for the CDR3 is TGTGCCAGCAGCTTAGCCAGGGCGGGTAATGAGCAGTTCTTC.

This clone came up a few times. The rearrangement joins TRBV19 to TRBJ2-2, with 13 bases matching TRBD2. The CDR3 covers 21 residues. Germline-derived CDR1 and CDR2 are LNHDA and SQIVND (reference sequence). V shed 3 bases and J 1 base; nucleotides not matched to a gene: 14. The CDR3 nucleotides read TGTGCCAGTAGTATTCGGAGAACGGGACTAGCGGGGAAGTTGAACACCGGGGAGCTGTTTTTT. This encodes CASSIRRTGLAGKLNTGELFF.

The chain recombines TRBV29-1 with TRBJ1-2; D may be TRBD1 (5 bases). CDR1 and CDR2 from the germline V gene are SQVTM and ANQGSEA. The CDR3 length is 12 residues. The V end lost 5 bases, the J end lost 5 bases, and 12 bases lay between the germline ends. The CDR3 coding sequence is TGCAGCGTTCTCCCCGGGGCTTATGGCTACACCTTC. This codes for CSVLPGAYGYTF. Drawing the rest from reference TRBV29-1 and TRBJ1-2, the complete variable domain is SAVISQKPSRDICQRGTSLTIQCQVDSQVTMMFWYRQQPGQSLTLIATANQGSEATYESGFVIDKFPISRPNLTFSTLTVSNMSPEDSSIYLCSVLPGAYGYTFGSGTRLTVV.

The rearrangement links TRBV4-3 to TRBJ2-1; TRBD2 matches 7 bases. Unmatched junction bases numbered 9, after V lost 4 bases and J lost 6 bases. The V gene's germline CDR1 is LGHNA and CDR2 YSLEER. The CDR3 covers 15 residues. CDR3 amino acids: CASSPRTRILNEQFF. The CDR3 DNA reads TGCGCCAGCAGCCCTCGGACTAGGATACTCAATGAGCAGTTCTTC.

This clone was observed a handful of times. The chain couples TRBV7-9 to TRBJ2-7; maybe TRBD1 (6 bases). The length of the CDR3 is 15 residues. The V end lost 5 bases, the J end lost 5 bases, and 19 bases lay between the germline ends. CDR1 and CDR2 from the germline V gene are SEHNR and FQNEAQ (reference sequence). CDR3 sequence reads: CASSNHRTELHEQYF. The DNA of the CDR3 is TGTGCCAGCAGCAACCACCGGACAGAACTCCACGAGCAGTACTTC.

The V gene is TRBV30, the J gene TRBJ1-2; D may be TRBD1 (6 bases). V lost 2 bases to trimming and J lost 0 bases, with 10 bases between them. Germline values: CDR1 GTSNPN, CDR2 SVGIG (reference sequence). The CDR3 has 14 residues. This CDR3 reads CAWSNTGTNYGYTF. In DNA, the CDR3 is TGTGCCTGGAGTAATACAGGGACTAACTATGGCTACACCTTC.

The genes are TRBV6-6 and TRBJ1-6; 9 nucleotides agree with TRBD1. The J segment lost 10 bases and the V segment lost 5 bases, leaving 9 bases of the junction unmatched. The CDR3 extends over 15 amino acids. Germline assignment: CDR1 MNHNY and CDR2 SVGAGI (reference sequence). The CDR3 loop reads CASSRTGQGESPLHF. The CDR3 DNA is TGTGCCAGCAGTCGAACGGGACAGGGAGAGTCACCCCTCCACTTT.

CDR3 DNA: TGTGCCAGCAGTCCCGGGACCGGCTTTTCACCCCTCCACTTT. Translating it yields CASSPGTGFSPLHF. This sequence joins TRBV28 and TRBJ1-6; the D gene is possibly TRBD1 (5 bases). The CDR3 extends over 14 amino acids. Looked up from germline, CDR1 is MDHEN and CDR2 is SYDVKM. V shed 5 bases and J shed 9 bases, with 14 bases lying between them.

The chain combines TRBV3-1 (or the pseudogene TRBV3-2) with TRBJ1-2; possible D gene TRBD1, 5 bases. Trimming left V 3 bases short and J 2 bases short, with 7 bases between. Germline V gene lookup returns CDR1 LGHDT and CDR2 YNNKEL (reference sequence). The CDR3 length is 13 residues. The CDR3 coding sequence is TGTGCCAGCAGCCAGACAGAGAACTATGGCTACACCTTC. The encoded protein is CASSQTENYGYTF.

The chain recombines TRBV28 with TRBJ2-5; D gene unclear. The CDR3 consists of 12 residues. V shed 6 bases and J shed 4 bases, with 9 bases lying between them. Germline assignment: CDR1 MDHEN and CDR2 SYDVKM. CDR3 DNA: TGTGCCAGCAGCCCGCTGGGAGAGACCCAGTACTTC. Translation gives CASSPLGETQYF.

The CDR3 region has the DNA TGTGCCACCAGTGACACAAGCGGGGGGCCGGTAAGTGAGCAGTTCTTC. Translation: CATSDTSGGPVSEQFF. This sequence joins TRBV24-1 and TRBJ2-1; 9 nucleotides line up with TRBD2. The trim removed 4 bases at V and 9 bases at J, leaving 12 bases unmatched. Germline CDR1 KGHDR, CDR2 SFDVKD. The CDR3 totals 16 residues.

The V gene is TRBV6-5, the J gene TRBJ1-1; the D gene is possibly TRBD1 (5 bases). Germline V gene sequence: CDR1 MNHEY, CDR2 SVGAGI. This CDR3 contains 11 residues. Trimming pared 4 bases from V and 10 bases from J, leaving 10 bases between. CDR3 DNA sequence: TGTGCCAGCAGTTCCAGGGTTGGAGCTTTCTTT. Its translation: CASSSRVGAFF.

This sequence joins TRBV5-1 and TRBJ2-1, with 7 nucleotides matching TRBD2. The trim removed 0 bases at V and 9 bases at J, leaving 9 bases unmatched. This CDR3 has 15 amino acids. CDR1 SGHRS and CDR2 YFSETQ come from the germline V gene. The CDR3 DNA reads as TGCGCCAGCAGCTTGGCAGCGGGGACCAGGATTGAGCAGTTCTTC. Translating it yields CASSLAAGTRIEQFF.

The chain links TRBV7-9 to TRBJ1-2; D is possibly TRBD1 (6 bases). Germline values: CDR1 SEHNR, CDR2 FQNEAQ (reference sequence). V was clipped by 5 bases and J by 4 bases, with 11 bases between them. There are 13 residues in the CDR3. In DNA form, the CDR3 reads TGTGCCAGCAGCCTAGGGGGGGCCTATGGCTACACCTTC. It specifies CASSLGGAYGYTF.

A single count supports this clone. The chain links TRBV19 to TRBJ1-6; TRBD1 agrees at 7 bases. Trimming cost V 7 bases and J 0 bases; bases outside gene matches: 9. The CDR3 runs 17 residues. Germline V CDR1 and CDR2: LNHDA, SQIVND (reference sequence). CDR3 region: CASKIGQETSYNSPLHF. The DNA for the CDR3 is TGTGCCAGTAAGATTGGACAGGAGACCTCCTATAATTCACCCCTCCACTTT.

The J gene is TRBJ2-1, the V gene TRBV5-1; D ambiguous. Germline V gene data show CDR1 as SGHRS and CDR2 as YFSETQ. The CDR3 extends over 12 amino acids. V lost 2 bases to trimming and J lost 7 bases, with 7 bases between them. CDR3 nucleotides: TGCGCCAGCAGCTTCGTAGGTAATGAGCAGTTCTTC. Its protein is CASSFVGNEQFF.

A remark on this clone: Other DNA sequences of this sample code for an identical CDR3. V usage is TRBV28 and J usage is TRBJ2-3; D remains unclear. CDR3 length: 11 amino acids. Germline V CDR1 and CDR2: MDHEN, SYDVKM. Trimming cost V 4 bases and J 4 bases, with 3 bases left between them. CDR3 DNA sequence: TGTGCCAGCAGTTCGTCAGATACGCAGTATTTT. This gives the protein CASSSSDTQYF.

This clone occurred once. V is TRBV14 and J is TRBJ1-6; D gene uncertain. CDR3 length: 13 amino acids. V lost 4 bases and J lost 9, with 10 bases in between. Germline V gene data show CDR1 as SGHDN and CDR2 as FVKESK. For the CDR3, the DNA is TGTGCCAGCAGCCGCCAGGATTTTTCACCCCTCCACTTT. Protein sequence: CASSRQDFSPLHF.

This clone was detected only once. The chain has TRBV19 and TRBJ1-1, with 7 bases identical to TRBD1. Germline trimming cut 6 bases from V and 4 bases from J; bases unmatched to any gene: 5. Germline V gives CDR1 LNHDA, CDR2 SQIVND (reference sequence). CDR3 length equals 13 residues. Here the CDR3 reads CASSQGELTEAFF. CDR3 sequence (DNA): TGTGCCAGTAGCCAGGGGGAACTCACTGAAGCTTTCTTT.

The chain has TRBV7-9 and TRBJ1-4; 8 positions match TRBD1. This CDR3 spans 14 amino acids. Germline values: CDR1 SEHNR, CDR2 FQNEAQ (reference sequence). V lost 3 bases and J lost 8; bases outside the gene matches: 5. This CDR3 reads CASSFGQGGEKLFF. The CDR3 DNA is TGTGCCAGCAGCTTTGGACAGGGAGGGGAAAAACTGTTTTTT. Filled out from reference TRBV7-9 and TRBJ1-4, the complete variable domain reads DTGVSQNPRHKITKRGQNVTFRCDPISEHNRLYWYRQTLGQGPEFLTYFQNEAQLEKSRLLSDRFSAERPKGSFSTLEIQRTEQGDSAMYLCASSFGQGGEKLFFGSGTQLSVL.

V gene TRBV5-1 combines with J gene TRBJ2-1; a weak D match, TRBD1 (5 bases). The CDR3 runs 15 residues. Between the trimmed V and J ends, which lost 4 bases and 4 bases, there was a span of 15 bases. CDR1 and CDR2 from the germline V gene are SGHRS and YFSETQ. CDR3 sequence reads: CASSLTATDYNEQFF. CDR3 in DNA: TGCGCCAGCAGCCTCACCGCGACAGATTACAATGAGCAGTTCTTC.

The rearrangement joins TRBV18 to TRBJ2-1; D gene uncertain. V lost 3 bases and J 8 bases, leaving 14 bases between the germline ends. Per the germline V gene, CDR1 is KGHSH and CDR2 is LQKENI. The CDR3 extends over 14 amino acids. The CDR3: CASSPGLTSDEQFF. The CDR3, as DNA: TGTGCCAGCTCACCGGGTCTAACCTCCGATGAGCAGTTCTTC.

The genes are TRBV19 and TRBJ1-4; 9 nucleotides agree with TRBD1. J lost 14 bases, V lost 2 bases, and 6 bases had no gene match. The CDR3 consists of 13 residues. The germline V gene has CDR1 LNHDA and CDR2 SQIVND (reference sequence). The CDR3 protein is CASSIQGQGDLFF. The CDR3 nucleotides read TGTGCCAGTAGTATACAGGGACAGGGCGACCTGTTTTTT.

J is TRBJ2-5 and V is TRBV6-2 or TRBV6-3, with a possible D match to TRBD2 (6 bases). From germline, CDR1 is MNHEY and CDR2 SVGEGT. This CDR3 comprises 15 residues. Trimming cost V 2 bases and J 0 bases, with 10 bases left between them. CDR3 sequence (DNA): TGTGCCAGCAGTTACAGCTCGGGGGACCAAGAGACCCAGTACTTC. Its translation: CASSYSSGDQETQYF.

This clone was counted a single time. The chain has TRBV28 and TRBJ1-3; possible D gene TRBD1, 5 bases. The V end was cut by 7 bases, the J end by 4 bases, with 26 bases between. The CDR3 has 18 amino acids. CDR1 is MDHEN and CDR2 is SYDVKM in the germline V gene. The CDR3 region has the DNA TGTGCCAGCACAACGCAGGGAGGGTTTCTCTATTTCGGAAACACCATATATTTT. Translated, it gives CASTTQGGFLYFGNTIYF.

This chain joins TRBV18 and TRBJ2-2; no firm D call. The CDR3 consists of 13 residues. V was clipped by 4 bases and J by 6 bases, with 9 bases between them. Germline V CDR1 and CDR2: KGHSH, LQKENI. As DNA, the CDR3 is TGTGCCAGCTCACTGGACCTCTCCGGGGAGCTGTTTTTT. Amino acids: CASSLDLSGELFF.

This rearrangement joins TRBV18 to TRBJ2-5; 7 bases match TRBD2. Trimming cost V 3 bases and J 5 bases; bases outside gene matches: 3. The CDR3 extends over 13 amino acids. The germline gives CDR1 KGHSH, CDR2 LQKENI. CDR3 bases: TGTGCCAGCTCACCGCAGCGGGACGAGACCCAGTACTTC. Translated: CASSPQRDETQYF.

This chain uses TRBV29-1 with TRBJ1-2; the match to TRBD1 covers 7 bases. Trimming cost V 6 bases and J 5 bases; bases outside gene matches: 9. This CDR3 is 13 amino acids long. CDR1 SQVTM and CDR2 ANQGSEA come from the germline V gene. CDR3 loop: CSVIAGGSYGYTF. In nucleotides, the CDR3 is TGCAGCGTAATAGCAGGGGGTTCGTATGGCTACACCTTC. Based on the CDR3 plus reference TRBV29-1 and TRBJ1-2, the full variable domain is SAVISQKPSRDICQRGTSLTIQCQVDSQVTMMFWYRQQPGQSLTLIATANQGSEATYESGFVIDKFPISRPNLTFSTLTVSNMSPEDSSIYLCSVIAGGSYGYTFGSGTRLTVV.

The V and J genes are TRBV7-2 and TRBJ2-1; D ambiguous. V gave up 1 base and J gave up 7 bases, with 11 bases separating them. In germline, CDR1 is SGHTA, CDR2 FQGNSA. The CDR3 consists of 14 residues. The CDR3 sequence is CASSLGIGGNEQFF. The CDR3, as DNA: TGTGCCAGCAGCTTAGGGATCGGTGGGAATGAGCAGTTCTTC.

This chain connects TRBV6-4 to TRBJ2-3; the match to TRBD1 covers 10 bases. Germline values: CDR1 MRHNA, CDR2 SNTAGT. This CDR3 is 16 amino acids long. With V trimmed by 6 bases and J by 3 bases, 9 bases remained unmatched. The CDR3 DNA is TGTGCCAGCAGCCAACGCGGGGGACAGGGGACAGATACGCAGTATTTT. This codes for CASSQRGGQGTDTQYF.